This T cell receptor (beta chain) was identified in a study of spatial heterogeneity in lung cancer. About the study: Available follow-up PBMC samples were sequenced, at a median of about two years post-resection.

This clonotype occurred a few times. A distinct unique molecular identifier was carried by each TCR cDNA molecule. TCRdb analysed the 5' RACE reads with MiXCR anew, one entry per CDR3 protein. The data show more than 30,000 distinct CDR3 sequences, less than 11% seen once. Noted time point: blood at routine non-recurrence follow-up after resection. Unsorted whole RNA from tumor, nontumor lung or frozen PBMC underwent sequencing. V was clipped by 4 bases and J by 5 bases, with 17 bases between them. The CDR3 runs to 15 residues. Looked up from germline, CDR1 is SQVTM and CDR2 is ANQGSEA. The chain has TRBV29-1 and TRBJ2-2; D is perhaps TRBD1 or TRBD2 (6 bases each). The source is a female donor with early-stage non-small cell lung cancer. The sequencing used PBMCs, collected at follow-up. The CDR3 coding sequence is TGCAGCGTTGTTTTGCAGGGGAGGAAAACCGGGGAGCTGTTTTTT. This gives the protein CSVVLQGRKTGELFF.